These T cell receptor beta chains were read from a single sample in a study of immune evolution from preneoplasia to lung adenocarcinoma. Sequencing used immunoSEQ multiplex PCR; TCRdb keeps in-frame clones, though not all of them. The profile covers several thousand clones, with roughly four fifths appearing a single time and about 15% taken by the ten largest. Sample: FFPE adjacent normal lung tissue. These receptors were collected from a donor older than 65 with lung adenocarcinoma. Both conserved end residues are part of each CDR3. Each record gives: D gene, clone size, J gene, V gene, CDR3 protein, CDR3 DNA. The D gene is left open where the match is weak. Rows may omit the clone size; those that give it use once, few, many or a size class.

D: NA
size: few
J: TRBJ2-1
V: TRBV2
CDR3: CASTPKRTPQQWQFF
DNA: TGTGCCAGCACCCCCAAGAGGACTCCGCAACAATGGCAGTTCTTC

D: TRBD2
size: NA
J: TRBJ2-3
V: TRBV5-1
CDR3: CASSLGSAGVWTDTQYF
DNA: TGCGCCAGCAGCTTGGGATCAGCGGGAGTATGGACAGATACGCAGTATTTT

D: NA
size: once
J: TRBJ2-7
V: TRBV19
CDR3: CASSMRLSYEQYF
DNA: TGTGCCAGTAGTATGCGTCTCTCCTACGAGCAGTACTTC

D: NA
size: NA
J: TRBJ1-2
V: TRBV28
CDR3: CASSEFGGGDYGYTF
DNA: TGTGCCAGCAGCGAATTCGGGGGGGGCGACTATGGCTACACCTTC

D: TRBD1
size: NA
J: TRBJ2-5
V: TRBV5-1
CDR3: CASSLQGIQETQYF
DNA: TGCGCCAGCAGCTTACAGGGGATCCAAGAGACCCAGTACTTC

D: NA
size: NA
J: TRBJ2-3
V: TRBV20-1
CDR3: CSASGTDTQYF
DNA: TGCAGTGCTAGCGGCACAGATACGCAGTATTTT

D: NA
size: NA
J: TRBJ2-2
V: TRBV6-5
CDR3: CASRTGATGELFF
DNA: TGTGCCAGCAGAACGGGTGCCACCGGGGAGCTGTTTTTT

D: NA
size: NA
J: TRBJ1-2
V: TRBV5-6
CDR3: CASSLVGTEDYGYTF
DNA: TGTGCCAGCAGCTTGGTAGGGACGGAAGACTATGGCTACACCTTC

D: NA
size: NA
J: TRBJ2-1
V: TRBV9
CDR3: CASSHHGRNPPRYNEQFF
DNA: TGTGCCAGCAGTCATCATGGCAGGAACCCACCGAGGTACAATGAGCAGTTCTTC

D: TRBD2
size: NA
J: TRBJ2-1
V: TRBV10-3
CDR3: CAISEPGLGFNEQFF
DNA: TGTGCCATCAGTGAACCGGGACTAGGCTTCAATGAGCAGTTCTTC

D: NA
size: NA
J: TRBJ1-2
V: TRBV11-2
CDR3: CASSFTASAGYGYTF
DNA: TGTGCCAGCAGCTTCACAGCCTCAGCTGGCTATGGCTACACCTTC

D: NA
size: NA
J: TRBJ2-7
V: TRBV29-1
CDR3: CSVVPGWNEQYF
DNA: TGCAGCGTTGTTCCAGGGTGGAACGAGCAGTACTTC

D: NA
size: NA
J: TRBJ1-5
V: TRBV4-2
CDR3: CASSQDDEGGQLQHF
DNA: TGTGCCAGCAGCCAAGATGATGAGGGTGGGCAGCTCCAGCATTTT

D: NA
size: few
J: TRBJ1-2
V: TRBV25-1
CDR3: CASSVGPDYGYTF
DNA: TGTGCCAGCAGTGTAGGGCCTGACTATGGCTACACCTTC

D: NA
size: NA
J: TRBJ2-1
V: TRBV5-4
CDR3: CASSLNNEQFF
DNA: TGTGCCAGCAGCTTGAACAATGAGCAGTTCTTC

D: TRBD1
size: NA
J: TRBJ1-3
V: TRBV30
CDR3: CAGRGQGVGNTIYF
DNA: TGTGCCGGGAGGGGACAGGGCGTAGGAAACACCATATATTTT

D: TRBD2
size: once
J: TRBJ2-1
V: TRBV27
CDR3: CASSLGTSGLYEQFF
DNA: TGTGCCAGCAGTTTAGGGACTAGCGGGCTGTATGAGCAGTTCTTC

D: NA
size: NA
J: TRBJ2-1
V: TRBV29-1
CDR3: CSLASPSEEFF
DNA: TGCAGCCTTGCGTCGCCCAGCGAGGAGTTCTTC

D: NA
size: NA
J: TRBJ1-5
V: TRBV2
CDR3: CASSYRALGNQPQHF
DNA: TGTGCCAGCAGTTACAGGGCTTTGGGCAATCAGCCCCAGCATTTT

D: TRBD2
size: large
J: TRBJ2-1
V: TRBV30
CDR3: CAWSGGLAGYNEQFF
DNA: TGTGCCTGGAGTGGGGGACTAGCGGGTTACAATGAGCAGTTCTTC

D: NA
size: NA
J: TRBJ2-3
V: TRBV28
CDR3: CATERGGTDTQYF
DNA: TGTGCCACCGAAAGGGGGGGCACAGATACGCAGTATTTT

D: NA
size: NA
J: TRBJ2-5
V: TRBV5-5
CDR3: CASSLEPGQETQYF
DNA: TGTGCCAGCAGCTTGGAGCCTGGACAAGAGACCCAGTACTTC

D: TRBD1
size: NA
J: TRBJ1-1
V: TRBV6-5
CDR3: CASSRDYRGHTEAFF
DNA: TGTGCCAGCAGTAGGGACTACAGGGGCCACACTGAAGCTTTCTTT

D: NA
size: NA
J: TRBJ1-2
V: TRBV6-1
CDR3: CAVPGWVANYGYTF
DNA: TGTGCCGTCCCGGGGTGGGTAGCCAACTATGGCTACACCTTC

D: TRBD2
size: NA
J: TRBJ2-5
V: TRBV9
CDR3: CASSVGTSGLGGETQYF
DNA: TGTGCCAGCAGCGTCGGGACTAGCGGGTTAGGGGGGGAGACCCAGTACTTC

D: NA
size: NA
J: TRBJ2-3
V: TRBV7-9
CDR3: CASSLAGRPTDTQYF
DNA: TGTGCCAGCAGCTTAGCCGGTAGACCCACAGATACGCAGTATTTT

D: NA
size: NA
J: TRBJ2-7
V: TRBV5-1
CDR3: CASSRGGQDSYEQYF
DNA: TGCGCCAGCAGCCGGGGGGGACAGGATTCATACGAGCAGTACTTC

D: NA
size: few
J: TRBJ2-5
V: TRBV9
CDR3: CASSAFGSEETQYF
DNA: TGTGCCAGCAGCGCTTTTGGGTCTGAAGAGACCCAGTACTTC

D: TRBD1
size: once
J: TRBJ2-7
V: TRBV6-5
CDR3: CASSDRVQEQYF
DNA: TGTGCCAGTTCTGACAGGGTCCAGGAGCAGTACTTC

D: NA
size: few
J: TRBJ1-5
V: TRBV19
CDR3: CASGRPSPRTDYSNQPQHF
DNA: TGTGCCAGTGGAAGGCCCTCCCCTCGGACAGACTATAGCAATCAGCCCCAGCATTTT

D: NA
size: NA
J: TRBJ2-1
V: TRBV5-8
CDR3: CASSFYRGVPNEQFF
DNA: TGTGCCAGCAGCTTCTATCGCGGAGTCCCCAATGAGCAGTTCTTC

D: NA
size: few
J: TRBJ2-7
V: TRBV5-1
CDR3: CASSLDGPYMEQYF
DNA: TGCGCCAGCAGCTTGGATGGACCCTACATGGAGCAGTACTTC

D: NA
size: NA
J: TRBJ2-5
V: TRBV4-3
CDR3: CASSQESQRSGRETQYF
DNA: TGCGCCAGCAGCCAAGAATCTCAGAGGAGTGGACGGGAGACCCAGTACTTC

D: NA
size: NA
J: TRBJ2-3
V: TRBV2
CDR3: CASSVDGDILDTQYF
DNA: TGTGCCAGCAGTGTAGACGGGGACATCCTAGATACGCAGTATTTT

D: TRBD1
size: NA
J: TRBJ1-1
V: TRBV29-1
CDR3: CSARTGDIEAFF
DNA: TGCAGCGCCCGGACAGGGGACATCGAAGCTTTCTTT

D: TRBD2
size: NA
J: TRBJ2-3
V: TRBV6-5
CDR3: CASSRRGVRTDTQYF
DNA: TGTGCCAGCAGTCGGCGGGGGGTGCGCACAGATACGCAGTATTTT